The clone carrying this T cell receptor (beta chain) was seen a single time. The CDR3 runs 14 residues. Trimming removed 0 bases from V and 8 bases from J, with 13 bases in between. Germline V CDR1 and CDR2: GTSNPN, SVGIG (reference sequence). The data were obtained in a study of T cell responses to AZD1222 COVID-19 vaccine. Looking at the study overall: Samples with a second dose at about 4 or about 12 weeks were pooled together.

Measured with immunoSEQ multiplex PCR; TCRdb has only the in-frame clones, and not every one. The sample has some 130,000 clones, around 84% seen once. Sequencing was performed on peripheral blood, taken on day 0 of AZD1222 vaccination. This receptor was identified in an adult in good health. This chain joins TRBV30 and TRBJ1-4; D possibly corresponds to TRBD1 (6 bases). The CDR3 loop is CAWSVGRGGEKLFF. CDR3 DNA sequence: TGTGCCTGGAGTGTAGGGAGGGGGGGAGAAAAACTGTTTTTT.